These 27 T cell receptor beta chains originate from one sample sequenced in a study of PD-L1 blockade in urothelial cancer. The time point here: peripheral blood 6 weeks after treatment start. Produced via immunoSEQ multiplex PCR; TCRdb's table is partial and in-frame only. The sample lists tens of thousands of clones; approximately 85% were seen once. Sequenced material: PBMCs, taken around atezolizumab (anti-PD-L1) treatment. These receptors were obtained from a man aged 50 to 59 with urothelial cancer.

The V and J genes are TRBV7-9 and TRBJ2-1, with a possible D match to TRBD2 (7 bases). The CDR3 is made up of 14 amino acids. The germline V and J ends were trimmed by 5 bases and 9 bases, with 17 bases remaining between them. From germline, CDR1 is SEHNR and CDR2 FQNEAQ (reference sequence). Here the CDR3 reads CASSPDSGISEQFF. DNA for the CDR3: TGTGCCAGCAGCCCGGACAGCGGGATCAGTGAGCAGTTCTTC.

J is TRBJ2-1 and V is TRBV5-4, with 8 bases lining up with TRBD2. V trimming: 1 base; J trimming: 9 bases; junction bases outside the gene matches: 9. The CDR3 is 15 amino acids. The germline V gene has CDR1 SGHNT and CDR2 YYREEE (reference sequence). The CDR3: CASSLSGGGWVEQFF. The CDR3, as DNA: TGTGCCAGCAGCTTGTCGGGGGGGGGTTGGGTTGAGCAGTTCTTC.

The chain couples TRBV7-2 to TRBJ2-1, with 8 bases identical to TRBD1. Germline assignment: CDR1 SGHTA and CDR2 FQGNSA. The CDR3 has 14 amino acids. V was clipped by 3 bases and J by 7 bases; unmatched bases: 5. CDR3 DNA sequence: TGTGCCAGCAGCTTGACAGGGGTAAGGAATGAGCAGTTCTTC. It specifies CASSLTGVRNEQFF. The entire variable domain, with the rest obtained from reference TRBV7-2 and TRBJ2-1, is as follows: GAGVSQSPSNKVTEKGKDVELRCDPISGHTALYWYRQSLGQGLEFLIYFQGNSAPDKSGLPSDRFSAERTGGSVSTLTIQRTQQEDSAVYLCASSLTGVRNEQFFGPGTRLTVL.

V is TRBV28 and J is TRBJ2-5; 10 bases are shared with TRBD1. V trimming: 8 bases; J trimming: 3 bases; junction bases outside the gene matches: 6. Per germline, CDR1 MDHEN and CDR2 SYDVKM. The CDR3 sequence is 14 residues long. The CDR3 is CASLAGTGEETQYF. The CDR3 DNA reads TGTGCCAGCCTGGCCGGGACAGGGGAAGAGACCCAGTACTTC.

CDR3 in amino acids: CASSLDSLSYEQYF. The CDR3 bases are TGCGCCAGCAGCTTGGACAGCCTCTCCTACGAGCAGTACTTC. The chain combines TRBV5-1 with TRBJ2-7; D is ambiguous. CDR1 SGHRS and CDR2 YFSETQ come from the germline V gene. This CDR3 spans 14 amino acids. Trimming shortened V by 0 bases and J by 0 bases, and 7 bases separated the two germline ends.

The chain combines TRBV18 with TRBJ1-1; D gene uncertain. The germline V gene encodes CDR1 KGHSH and CDR2 LQKENI. CDR3 length: 14 residues. With 0 bases removed from V and 5 bases from J, the gap between germline ends came to 10 bases. CDR3 region: CASSPPYGRTEAFF. The DNA for the CDR3 is TGTGCCAGCTCACCACCGTACGGGAGGACTGAAGCTTTCTTT.

The chain has TRBV9 and TRBJ2-5, with TRBD2 matching 8 bases. The CDR3 runs 15 residues. Germline lookup yields CDR1 SGDLS and CDR2 YYNGEE. V shed 2 bases, J shed 3 bases, and the junction held 6 bases outside the gene matches. The CDR3 region is CASSVSRAGEETQYF. In DNA, the CDR3 is TGTGCCAGCAGCGTCTCAAGAGCGGGAGAAGAGACCCAGTACTTC.

The chain carries TRBV6-6 and TRBJ1-1; D perhaps matches TRBD1 (5 bases). The CDR3 contains 16 residues. Trimming shortened V by 5 bases and J by 3 bases, and 19 bases separated the two germline ends. CDR1 is MNHNY and CDR2 is SVGAGI in the germline V gene (reference sequence). The chain's CDR3 is CASSIRGTSWDTEAFF. DNA of the CDR3: TGTGCCAGCAGTATACGGGGGACGAGCTGGGACACTGAAGCTTTCTTT.

The J gene is TRBJ1-2, the V gene TRBV2; D remains unclear. V lost 5 bases, J lost 8 bases, and 12 bases lay in between. The germline CDR1 and CDR2 sequences are SNHLY and FYNNEI. The length of the CDR3 is 12 residues. In nucleotides, the CDR3 is TGTGCCAGCAGTTCGACAACAACCGGCTACACCTTC. This codes for CASSSTTTGYTF.

The J gene is TRBJ2-5, the V gene TRBV5-6, with 10 bases that match TRBD2. J gave up 2 bases and V 3 bases, and 7 bases lay outside the gene matches. The CDR3 extends over 16 amino acids. CDR1 and CDR2 from the germline V gene are SGHDT and YYEEEE. CDR3 sequence: CASSSLTSGVQETQYF. The DNA for the CDR3 is TGTGCCAGCAGCTCCTTAACTAGCGGGGTACAAGAGACCCAGTACTTC. The full variable domain, in which reference TRBV5-6 and TRBJ2-5 provide the parts outside the CDR3, is DAGVTQSPTHLIKTRGQQVTLRCSPKSGHDTVSWYQQALGQGPQFIFQYYEEEERQRGNFPDRFSGHQFPNYSSELNVNALLLGDSALYLCASSSLTSGVQETQYFGPGTRLLVL.

Only one count was recorded for this clone. V usage is TRBV10-3 and J usage is TRBJ1-3; TRBD1 matches at 10 bases. V gave up 6 bases and J gave up 3 bases; unmatched junction bases: 5. Germline V gene lookup returns CDR1 ENHRY and CDR2 SYGVKD. This CDR3 contains 15 residues. CDR3 in amino acids: CAISSGQGYGNTIYF. In DNA, the CDR3 is TGTGCCATCAGCTCGGGACAGGGGTATGGAAACACCATATATTTT.

The gene calls are TRBV19 and TRBJ1-1, with TRBD1 identical over 9 bases. From germline, CDR1 is LNHDA and CDR2 SQIVND (reference sequence). J gave up 6 bases and V 3 bases, and 8 bases lay outside the gene matches. The CDR3 has 15 amino acids. The CDR3 is CASSIPTGGASEAFF. The CDR3 DNA follows: TGTGCCAGTAGTATTCCCACAGGGGGCGCATCTGAAGCTTTCTTT.

V usage is TRBV2 and J usage is TRBJ2-3; the D gene is possibly TRBD2 (5 bases). The CDR3 consists of 14 residues. The germline V gene encodes CDR1 SNHLY and CDR2 FYNNEI. With 8 bases removed from V and 0 bases from J, the gap between germline ends came to 12 bases. Here the CDR3 DNA reads TGTGCCAGCGGTGGGCGGACTAGCACAGATACGCAGTATTTT. Its translation: CASGGRTSTDTQYF.

The rearrangement links TRBV7-6 to TRBJ1-1; D not certain. This CDR3 comprises 14 residues. CDR1 is SGHVS, CDR2 FNYEAQ, per germline. V dropped 0 bases and J dropped 1 base, with 6 bases sitting between them. CDR3 bases: TGTGCCAGCAGCTTAGCCCCAGGGAACACTGAAGCTTTCTTT. Its protein is CASSLAPGNTEAFF. Variable domain in full (rest from reference TRBV7-6 and TRBJ1-1): GAGVSQSPRYKVTKRGQDVALRCDPISGHVSLYWYRQALGQGPEFLTYFNYEAQQDKSGLPNDRFSAERPEGSISTLTIQRTEQRDSAMYRCASSLAPGNTEAFFGQGTRLTVV.

The chain employs TRBV4-3 and TRBJ2-1, with no clear D. This CDR3 is built from 16 residues. Germline V gene sequence: CDR1 LGHNA, CDR2 YSLEER. V gave up 0 bases and J gave up 5 bases, with 14 bases separating them. The CDR3 loop is CASSQDPSAQNNEQFF. For the CDR3, the DNA is TGCGCCAGCAGCCAAGATCCCAGCGCCCAGAACAATGAGCAGTTCTTC.

The J gene is TRBJ1-6, the V gene TRBV30, with 8 bases matching TRBD1. The CDR3 sequence is 14 residues long. Germline V CDR1 and CDR2: GTSNPN, SVGIG (reference sequence). V shed 4 bases and J 7 bases; nucleotides not matched to a gene: 6. The CDR3, as DNA: TGTGCCTGGATGGGGGACAGGCAAAATTCACCCCTCCACTTT. The encoded protein is CAWMGDRQNSPLHF.

This rearrangement joins TRBV27 to TRBJ2-5; possible D gene TRBD2, 5 bases. This CDR3 has 12 amino acids. Germline values: CDR1 MNHEY, CDR2 SMNVEV (reference sequence). The germline V and J ends were trimmed by 6 bases and 0 bases, with 5 bases remaining between them. The CDR3 DNA is TGTGCCAGCAGGGACTACCAAGAGACCCAGTACTTC. As protein: CASRDYQETQYF.

V gene TRBV6-5 combines with J gene TRBJ2-2, with 7 nucleotides matching TRBD1. The J segment lost 5 bases and the V segment lost 6 bases, leaving 3 bases of the junction unmatched. The CDR3 contains 13 residues. CDR1 and CDR2 from the germline V gene are MNHEY and SVGAGI. The CDR3 is CASRQQGTGELFF. DNA of the CDR3: TGTGCCAGCAGACAACAGGGGACCGGGGAGCTGTTTTTT.

The V gene is TRBV6-5, the J gene TRBJ2-7, with D uncertain. The V end lost 4 bases, the J end lost 0 bases, and 13 bases lay between the germline ends. CDR3 size: 15 residues. Germline V lookup: CDR1 MNHEY, CDR2 SVGAGI. The CDR3 nucleotides read TGTGCCAGCAGTTCCCTCCGCAGTTACTCCTACGAGCAGTACTTC. It codes for CASSSLRSYSYEQYF.

The V gene is TRBV7-8, the J gene TRBJ2-1, with 9 bases lining up with TRBD1. This CDR3 is built from 16 residues. Trimming took 5 bases from V and 0 from J; bases not matched to a gene: 5. The V gene's germline CDR1 is SGHVS and CDR2 FQNEAQ. Written as DNA, the CDR3 is TGTGCCAGCAGCCCAGGGACAGGGCCCTCCTACAATGAGCAGTTCTTC. As protein: CASSPGTGPSYNEQFF.

V is TRBV9 and J is TRBJ1-3; D unresolved. The V and J ends lost 0 bases and 0 bases respectively, with 10 bases between them. The CDR3 runs to 16 residues. Germline lookup yields CDR1 SGDLS and CDR2 YYNGEE. DNA for the CDR3: TGTGCCAGCAGCGTAGATCTCCTGAGCTCTGGAAACACCATATATTTT. Protein sequence: CASSVDLLSSGNTIYF.

This chain joins TRBV20-1 and TRBJ2-3; unclear D gene. V lost 5 bases to trimming and J lost 7 bases, with 7 bases between them. This CDR3 is built from 10 residues. The germline V gene has CDR1 DFQATT and CDR2 SNEGSKA (reference sequence). The CDR3 region is CSAFVNTQYF. In nucleotides, the CDR3 is TGCAGTGCTTTCGTAAATACGCAGTATTTT.

The chain couples TRBV18 to TRBJ1-1, with D possibly matching TRBD1 (6 bases). Trimming took 6 bases from V and 5 from J, leaving 16 bases between them. There are 14 residues in the CDR3. Per the germline V gene, CDR1 is KGHSH and CDR2 is LQKENI. CDR3 residues: CASSPEVQGTEAFF. The CDR3 DNA reads as TGTGCCAGCTCCCCCGAGGTACAGGGAACTGAAGCTTTCTTT.

The chain has TRBV6-1 and TRBJ1-1; D uncertain. This CDR3 spans 13 amino acids. Trimming shortened V by 4 bases and J by 6 bases, and 12 bases separated the two germline ends. CDR1 and CDR2 from the germline V gene are MNHNS and SASEGT. DNA of the CDR3: TGTGCCAGCAGTGCCTCCGGGCGGGCTGAAGCTTTCTTT. It encodes CASSASGRAEAFF.

The chain carries TRBV5-1 and TRBJ2-1, with D hard to call. The V gene lost 2 bases and the J gene lost 1 base, with 10 bases spanning the gap. The CDR3 totals 15 residues. Germline V CDR1 and CDR2: SGHRS, YFSETQ. The CDR3 nucleotides are TGCGCCAGCAGCTTAGACAATCGATCCTACAATGAGCAGTTCTTC. This sequence encodes CASSLDNRSYNEQFF. Full variable domain (remainder filled in from reference TRBV5-1 and TRBJ2-1): KAGVTQTPRYLIKTRGQQVTLSCSPISGHRSVSWYQQTPGQGLQFLFEYFSETQRNKGNFPGRFSGRQFSNSRSEMNVSTLELGDSALYLCASSLDNRSYNEQFFGPGTRLTVL.

The rearrangement links TRBV29-1 to TRBJ2-2; possible D gene TRBD1, 6 bases. Germline CDR1 SQVTM, CDR2 ANQGSEA. The V end lost 4 bases, the J end lost 6 bases, and 9 bases lay between the germline ends. The CDR3 totals 12 residues. The CDR3 protein is CSVGAGAGELFF. CDR3 nucleotides: TGCAGCGTTGGGGCAGGGGCCGGGGAGCTGTTTTTT.

The genes are TRBV7-9 and TRBJ1-2; 7 bases are a match to TRBD1. The CDR3 is 14 residues long. V gave up 1 base and J gave up 4 bases; unmatched junction bases: 3. CDR1 is SEHNR and CDR2 is FQNEAQ in the germline V gene (reference sequence). DNA for the CDR3: TGTGCCAGCAGCTTAGAGGGGGCGGGCTATGGCTACACCTTC. Amino acids: CASSLEGAGYGYTF.